This is a list of T cell receptor beta chains from one sample in a study of shared clonotypes between healthy human individuals. Repertoires were generated with immunoSEQ multiplex PCR, while TCRdb's copy carries only in-frame clones and drops some. Of about 2 million clones in the sample, approximately 95% were seen once. Material for sequencing was naive CD8+ T cells sorted from blood. The receptors stem from a man in his late teens or twenties in good health. Both conserved end residues are part of each CDR3. D genes are given only for firm matches. Only some rows state a clone size, as once, few, many or a class for expanded clones.

V: TRBV2; D: NA; size: NA; J: TRBJ2-7; CDR3: CASSETYEQYF; DNA: TGTGCCAGCAGTGAAACCTACGAGCAGTACTTC
V: TRBV5-5; D: NA; size: NA; J: TRBJ2-7; CDR3: CASSLRADRNEQYF; DNA: TGTGCCAGCAGCTTGAGGGCAGACAGGAACGAGCAGTACTTC
V: TRBV27; D: NA; size: NA; J: TRBJ2-3; CDR3: CASSLMAEASTDTQYF; DNA: TGTGCCAGCAGTTTGATGGCTGAAGCTAGCACAGATACGCAGTATTTT
V: TRBV6-1; D: NA; size: NA; J: TRBJ1-5; CDR3: CASGGHILDQPQHF; DNA: TGTGCCAGCGGAGGGCATATCCTCGATCAGCCCCAGCATTTT
V: TRBV4-2; D: NA; size: NA; J: TRBJ2-3; CDR3: CASSSFGTASGPSTDTQYF; DNA: TGTGCCAGCAGCTCCTTCGGAACGGCCTCAGGGCCTAGCACAGATACGCAGTATTTT
V: TRBV19; D: TRBD2; size: NA; J: TRBJ2-1; CDR3: CASSMVLAGVEQFF; DNA: TGTGCCAGTAGTATGGTATTAGCGGGGGTCGAGCAGTTCTTC
V: TRBV11-2; D: NA; size: NA; J: TRBJ1-2; CDR3: CASSYQTAKDGYTF; DNA: TGTGCCAGCAGCTACCAGACAGCCAAGGATGGCTACACCTTC
V: TRBV14; D: NA; size: NA; J: TRBJ1-1; CDR3: CASSHLTIHDTEAFF; DNA: TGTGCCAGCAGCCACCTAACCATCCATGACACTGAAGCTTTCTTT
V: TRBV9; D: TRBD2; size: NA; J: TRBJ2-3; CDR3: CASPPSGSGTDTQYF; DNA: TGTGCCAGCCCCCCTAGCGGGAGCGGAACAGATACGCAGTATTTT
V: TRBV5-4; D: TRBD1; size: NA; J: TRBJ1-5; CDR3: CASSLYTGGDQPQHF; DNA: TGTGCCAGCAGCTTGTACACAGGGGGCGATCAGCCCCAGCATTTT
V: TRBV7-3; D: TRBD2; size: NA; J: TRBJ2-1; CDR3: CASSVPGLANEQFF; DNA: TGTGCCAGCAGCGTACCGGGACTAGCTAATGAGCAGTTCTTC
V: TRBV29-1; D: TRBD2; size: once; J: TRBJ2-2; CDR3: CSVSGRVNTGELFF; DNA: TGCAGCGTCAGCGGGAGGGTGAACACCGGGGAGCTGTTTTTT
V: TRBV9; D: NA; size: NA; J: TRBJ1-1; CDR3: CASSVVGGGDTEAFF; DNA: TGTGCCAGCAGCGTAGTAGGCGGAGGGGACACTGAAGCTTTCTTT
V: TRBV25-1; D: TRBD1; size: NA; J: TRBJ2-7; CDR3: CASSEYNGDRGYHEQYF; DNA: TGTGCCAGCAGTGAATATAATGGGGACAGGGGTTACCACGAGCAGTACTTC
V: TRBV28; D: NA; size: NA; J: TRBJ2-5; CDR3: CASSLEGPQETQYF; DNA: TGTGCCAGCAGTTTAGAAGGTCCGCAAGAGACCCAGTACTTC
V: TRBV27; D: TRBD1; size: NA; J: TRBJ1-5; CDR3: CASSLGTGTLNQPQHF; DNA: TGTGCCAGCAGTTTAGGGACAGGGACCCTAAATCAGCCCCAGCATTTT
V: TRBV11-2; D: NA; size: NA; J: TRBJ1-6; CDR3: CASSLTSVNGNSPLHF; DNA: TGTGCCAGCAGCCTGACGAGCGTCAACGGGAATTCACCCCTCCACTTT
V: TRBV7-3; D: NA; size: NA; J: TRBJ2-3; CDR3: CASSLVPDTQYF; DNA: TGTGCCAGCAGCTTAGTTCCAGATACGCAGTATTTT
V: TRBV7-9; D: NA; size: NA; J: TRBJ2-2; CDR3: CASSIYQGRAGTGELFF; DNA: TGTGCCAGCAGCATCTATCAGGGGCGGGCGGGCACCGGGGAGCTGTTTTTT
V: TRBV9; D: NA; size: NA; J: TRBJ2-3; CDR3: CASSVVQALGDTQYF; DNA: TGTGCCAGCAGCGTAGTGCAGGCTCTCGGGGATACGCAGTATTTT
V: TRBV6-6; D: NA; size: NA; J: TRBJ2-7; CDR3: CASSYMGWQVGEQYF; DNA: TGTGCCAGCAGTTACATGGGGTGGCAGGTGGGGGAGCAGTACTTC
V: TRBV29-1; D: NA; size: once; J: TRBJ1-2; CDR3: CSAQHMYGYTF; DNA: TGCAGCGCACAACATATGTATGGCTACACCTTC
V: TRBV9; D: TRBD1; size: NA; J: TRBJ1-1; CDR3: CASSVDGTEEAFF; DNA: TGTGCCAGCAGCGTAGACGGGACAGAAGAAGCTTTCTTT
V: TRBV2; D: NA; size: NA; J: TRBJ2-7; CDR3: CASSEVKYEQYF; DNA: TGTGCCAGCAGTGAAGTTAAGTACGAGCAGTACTTC
V: TRBV7-9; D: NA; size: NA; J: TRBJ2-7; CDR3: CASSRALSGHEQYF; DNA: TGTGCCAGCAGCCGAGCTCTCTCGGGCCACGAGCAGTACTTC
V: TRBV9; D: NA; size: NA; J: TRBJ2-7; CDR3: CASNATGIATYEQYF; DNA: TGTGCCAGCAACGCTACAGGCATTGCCACCTACGAGCAGTACTTC
V: TRBV4-1; D: TRBD2; size: NA; J: TRBJ2-6; CDR3: CASGLSVLAGGPGANVLTF; DNA: TGCGCCAGCGGTCTTTCGGTTTTAGCGGGAGGGCCTGGGGCCAACGTCCTGACTTTC
V: TRBV2; D: TRBD1; size: NA; J: TRBJ2-7; CDR3: CASSEVWTGGYEQYF; DNA: TGTGCCAGCAGTGAAGTCTGGACAGGGGGCTACGAGCAGTACTTC
V: TRBV6-6; D: NA; size: NA; J: TRBJ2-7; CDR3: CASSLVGITYEQYF; DNA: TGTGCCAGCAGTTTGGTGGGGATTACCTACGAGCAGTACTTC
V: TRBV19; D: NA; size: NA; J: TRBJ1-5; CDR3: CASKGTTGNQPQHF; DNA: TGTGCCAGTAAGGGCACAACGGGCAATCAGCCCCAGCATTTT
V: TRBV5-1; D: NA; size: NA; J: TRBJ2-7; CDR3: CASSFFQGIYEQYF; DNA: TGCGCCAGCAGCTTCTTCCAGGGCATTTACGAGCAGTACTTC
V: TRBV4-1; D: NA; size: NA; J: TRBJ1-5; CDR3: CASSQVAGGVQPQHF; DNA: TGCGCCAGCAGCCAAGTAGCTGGGGGCGTGCAGCCCCAGCATTTT
V: TRBV2; D: TRBD1; size: once; J: TRBJ2-3; CDR3: CASSPTVGQGGGDTQYF; DNA: TGTGCCAGCAGTCCAACCGTGGGACAGGGGGGTGGAGATACGCAGTATTTT
V: TRBV27; D: TRBD1; size: once; J: TRBJ2-7; CDR3: CASGVGTDPYEQYF; DNA: TGTGCCAGCGGCGTTGGGACAGACCCCTACGAGCAGTACTTC
V: TRBV10-1; D: NA; size: NA; J: TRBJ1-1; CDR3: CASSDQDGNTEAFF; DNA: TGCGCCAGCAGTGATCAGGACGGAAACACTGAAGCTTTCTTT
V: TRBV29-1; D: TRBD2; size: NA; J: TRBJ2-3; CDR3: CSVDRPSGSTDTQYF; DNA: TGCAGCGTTGATCGCCCTAGCGGGAGCACAGATACGCAGTATTTT